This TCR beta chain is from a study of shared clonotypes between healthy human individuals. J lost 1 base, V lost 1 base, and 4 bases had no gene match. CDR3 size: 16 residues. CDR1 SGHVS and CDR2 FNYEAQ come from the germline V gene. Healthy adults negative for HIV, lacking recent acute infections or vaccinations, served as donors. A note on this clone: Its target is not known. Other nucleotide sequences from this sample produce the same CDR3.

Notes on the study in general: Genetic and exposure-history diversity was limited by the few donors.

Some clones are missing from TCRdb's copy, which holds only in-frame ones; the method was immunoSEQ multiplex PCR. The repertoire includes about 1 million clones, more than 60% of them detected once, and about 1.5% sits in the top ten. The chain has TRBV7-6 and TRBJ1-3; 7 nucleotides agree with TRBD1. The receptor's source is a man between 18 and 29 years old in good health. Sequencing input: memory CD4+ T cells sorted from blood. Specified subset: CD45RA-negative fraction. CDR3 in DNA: TGTGCCAGCAGCTTAGGAGCAGGGGGTTCTGGAAACACCATATATTTT. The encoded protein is CASSLGAGGSGNTIYF.